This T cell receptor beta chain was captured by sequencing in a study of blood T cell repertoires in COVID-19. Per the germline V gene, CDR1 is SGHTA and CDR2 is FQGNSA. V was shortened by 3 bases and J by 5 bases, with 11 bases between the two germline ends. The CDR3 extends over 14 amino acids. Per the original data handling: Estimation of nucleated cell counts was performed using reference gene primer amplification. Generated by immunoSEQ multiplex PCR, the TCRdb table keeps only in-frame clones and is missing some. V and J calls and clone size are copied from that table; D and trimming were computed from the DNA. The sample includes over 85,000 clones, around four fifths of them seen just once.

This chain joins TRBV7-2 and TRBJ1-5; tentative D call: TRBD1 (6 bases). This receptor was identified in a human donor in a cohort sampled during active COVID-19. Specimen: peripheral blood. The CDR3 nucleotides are TGTGCCAGCAGCTTCCGGGGGGGCGATCAGCCCCAGCATTTT. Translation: CASSFRGGDQPQHF. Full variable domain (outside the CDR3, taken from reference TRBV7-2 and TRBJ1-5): GAGVSQSPSNKVTEKGKDVELRCDPISGHTALYWYRQSLGQGLEFLIYFQGNSAPDKSGLPSDRFSAERTGGSVSTLTIQRTQQEDSAVYLCASSFRGGDQPQHFGDGTRLSIL.